This T cell receptor (beta chain) appears in the sequencing data of a study of T cells after yellow fever vaccination. This clonotype was observed many times. TCRdb passed the 5' RACE reads through MiXCR, listing each CDR3 protein once. Here the sample spans about 120,000 distinct CDR3 sequences, roughly 8.4% being singletons. The receptor was isolated from a man younger than 45 who received the YFV17D yellow fever vaccine. Sequenced material: CD8+ T cells sorted from PBMCs, taken 45 days after the yellow fever booster vaccination.

The CDR3 sequence is CASSRDRGNTGELFF. The CDR3 DNA reads as TGTGCCAGCAGTCGTGACAGGGGGAACACCGGGGAGCTGTTTTTT. This rearrangement joins TRBV12-3 or TRBV12-4 to TRBJ2-2, with 8 bases lining up with TRBD1. The V and J ends lost 5 bases and 1 base, in that order; junction bases with no gene match: 3. This CDR3 is built from 15 residues.